This T cell receptor beta chain was found in a study of response to subunit inactivated influenza vaccine. Study-wide points: Few new T cells, the authors suggested, are recruited by each seasonal influenza vaccination.

TCRdb re-called the RT-PCR reads with MiXCR, one entry per CDR3 protein. The table has roughly 670,000 distinct CDR3 sequences, roughly 15% seen once. After removal of 10 bases from V and 5 bases from J, the junction contained 16 bases not matched to a gene. The CDR3 runs to 17 residues. The germline gives CDR1 MDHEN, CDR2 SYDVKM. In regard to this clonotype: Antigen unknown.

The input for sequencing was PBMCs from blood, taken approximately 15 days before vaccination. This TCR derives from a man aged 50 or older who received an inactivated influenza vaccine. The chain combines TRBV28 with TRBJ2-1; 11 bases fit TRBD2. CDR3 sequence (DNA): TGTGCCACCCATACGGACGATAGACTAGCGGGGAACAATGAGCAGTTCTTC. Translation gives CATHTDDRLAGNNEQFF.